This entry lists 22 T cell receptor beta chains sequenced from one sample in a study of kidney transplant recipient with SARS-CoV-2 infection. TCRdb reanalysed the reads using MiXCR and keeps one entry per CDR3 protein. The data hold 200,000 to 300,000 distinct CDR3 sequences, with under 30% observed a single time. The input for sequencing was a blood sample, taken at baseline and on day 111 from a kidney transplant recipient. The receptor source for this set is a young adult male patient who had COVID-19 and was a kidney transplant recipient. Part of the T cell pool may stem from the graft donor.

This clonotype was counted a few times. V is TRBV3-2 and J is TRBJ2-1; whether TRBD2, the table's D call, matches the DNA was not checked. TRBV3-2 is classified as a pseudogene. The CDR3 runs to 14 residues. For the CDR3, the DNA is TGTGCCAGCAGCCAAGGTAGCGGATACAATGAGCAGTTCTTC. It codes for CASSQGSGYNEQFF.

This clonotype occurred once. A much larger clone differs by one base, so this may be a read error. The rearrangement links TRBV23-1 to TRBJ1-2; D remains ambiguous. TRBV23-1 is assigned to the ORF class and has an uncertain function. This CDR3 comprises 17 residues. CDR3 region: CASSAVMLRRKTYGYAF. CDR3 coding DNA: TGCGCCAGCAGTGCAGTCATGCTACGCAGAAAGACCTATGGCTACGCCTTC.

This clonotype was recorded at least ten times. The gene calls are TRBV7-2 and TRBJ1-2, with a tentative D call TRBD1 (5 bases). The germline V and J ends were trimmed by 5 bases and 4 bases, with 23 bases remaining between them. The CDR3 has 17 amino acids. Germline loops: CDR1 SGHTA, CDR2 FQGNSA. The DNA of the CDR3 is TGTGCCAGCAGCCAGGGCGTCAGAGACGGAAAGACCTATGGCTACACCTTC. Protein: CASSQGVRDGKTYGYTF.

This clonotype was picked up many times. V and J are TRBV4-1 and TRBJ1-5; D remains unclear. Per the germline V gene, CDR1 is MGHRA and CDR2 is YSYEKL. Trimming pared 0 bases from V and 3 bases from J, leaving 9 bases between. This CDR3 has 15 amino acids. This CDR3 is CASSQDFQDNQPQHF. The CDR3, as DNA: TGCGCCAGCAGCCAAGATTTTCAGGACAATCAGCCCCAGCATTTT.

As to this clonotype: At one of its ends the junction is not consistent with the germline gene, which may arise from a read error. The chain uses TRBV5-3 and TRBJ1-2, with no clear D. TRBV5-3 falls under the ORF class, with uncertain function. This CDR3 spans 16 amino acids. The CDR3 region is CARTRQVVRKTYGCTF. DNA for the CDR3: TGTGCCAGAACACGACAAGTGGTGAGAAAGACCTATGGCTGCACCTTC.

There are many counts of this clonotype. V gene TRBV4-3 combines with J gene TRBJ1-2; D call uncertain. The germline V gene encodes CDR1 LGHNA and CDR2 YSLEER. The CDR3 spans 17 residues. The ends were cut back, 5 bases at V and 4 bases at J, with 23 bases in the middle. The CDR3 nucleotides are TGCGCCAGCAGCTCGCTCTTAGGACGTCGAAAGACCTATGGCTACACCTTC. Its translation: CASSSLLGRRKTYGYTF.

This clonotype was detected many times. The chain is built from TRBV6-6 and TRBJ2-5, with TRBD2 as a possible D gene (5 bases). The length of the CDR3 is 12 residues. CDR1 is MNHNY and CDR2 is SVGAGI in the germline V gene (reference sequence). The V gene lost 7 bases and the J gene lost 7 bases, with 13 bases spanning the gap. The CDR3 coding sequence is TGTGCCAGCAAGGAACTAGACGGGACCCAGTACTTC. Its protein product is CASKELDGTQYF.

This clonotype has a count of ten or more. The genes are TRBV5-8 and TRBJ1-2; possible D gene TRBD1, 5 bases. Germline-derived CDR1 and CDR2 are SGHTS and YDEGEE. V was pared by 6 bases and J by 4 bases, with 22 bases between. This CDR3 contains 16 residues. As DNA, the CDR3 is TGTGCCAGCATGGGGGGTCATCCACGAAAGACCTATGGCTACACCTTC. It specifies CASMGGHPRKTYGYTF.

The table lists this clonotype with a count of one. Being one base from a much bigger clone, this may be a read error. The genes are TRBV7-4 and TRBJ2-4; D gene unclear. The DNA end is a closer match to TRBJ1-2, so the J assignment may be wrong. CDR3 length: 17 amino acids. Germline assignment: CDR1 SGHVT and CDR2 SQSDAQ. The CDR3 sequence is CASSGCNSARKTYGYTF. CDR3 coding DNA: TGTGCCAGCAGCGGATGCAATTCAGCTCGAAAGACCTATGGCTACACCTTC.

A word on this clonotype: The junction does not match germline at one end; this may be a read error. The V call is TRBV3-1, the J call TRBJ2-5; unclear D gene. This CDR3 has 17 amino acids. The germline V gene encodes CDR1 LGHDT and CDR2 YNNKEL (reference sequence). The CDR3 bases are TGTGCCAACAGCGAAGTATATCCCATTTCTTTCTCTGAGACCCAGTGCTTC. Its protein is CANSEVYPISFSETQCF.

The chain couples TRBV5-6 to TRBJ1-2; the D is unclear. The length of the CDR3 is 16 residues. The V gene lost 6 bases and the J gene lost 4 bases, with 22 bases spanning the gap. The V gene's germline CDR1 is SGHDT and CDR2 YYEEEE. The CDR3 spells CASITANSRKTYGYTF. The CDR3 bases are TGTGCCAGCATTACAGCCAATAGTCGAAAGACCTATGGCTACACCTTC.

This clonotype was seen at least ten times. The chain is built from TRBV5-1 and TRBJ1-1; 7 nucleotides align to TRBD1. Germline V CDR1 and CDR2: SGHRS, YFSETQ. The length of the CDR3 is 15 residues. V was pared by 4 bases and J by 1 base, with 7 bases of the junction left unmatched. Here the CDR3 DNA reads TGCGCCAGCAGCCCCGGACAGGAGAGGAACACTGAAGCTTTCTTT. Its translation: CASSPGQERNTEAFF.

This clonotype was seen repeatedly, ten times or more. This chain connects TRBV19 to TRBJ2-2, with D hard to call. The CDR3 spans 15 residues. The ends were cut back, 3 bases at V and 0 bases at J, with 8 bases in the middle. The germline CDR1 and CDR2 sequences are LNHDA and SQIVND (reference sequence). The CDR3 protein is CASSIELPNTGELFF. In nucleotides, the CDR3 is TGTGCCAGTAGTATTGAGCTTCCGAACACCGGGGAGCTGTTTTTT.

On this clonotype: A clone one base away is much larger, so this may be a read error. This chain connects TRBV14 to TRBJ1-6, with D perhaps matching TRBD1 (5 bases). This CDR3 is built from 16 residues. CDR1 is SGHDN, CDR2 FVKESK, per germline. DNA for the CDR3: TGTGCCAGCGGCCAAGATCGCGGGAGCTCAGGGTTGCCCCTCCACTTT. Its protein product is CASGQDRGSSGLPLHF.

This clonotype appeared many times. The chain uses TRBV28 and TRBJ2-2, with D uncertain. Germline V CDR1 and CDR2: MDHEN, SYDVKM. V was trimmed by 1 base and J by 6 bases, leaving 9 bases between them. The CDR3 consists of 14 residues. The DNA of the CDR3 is TGTGCCAGCAGTTTATACAGTGCGGCCGGGGAGCTGTTTTTT. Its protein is CASSLYSAAGELFF.

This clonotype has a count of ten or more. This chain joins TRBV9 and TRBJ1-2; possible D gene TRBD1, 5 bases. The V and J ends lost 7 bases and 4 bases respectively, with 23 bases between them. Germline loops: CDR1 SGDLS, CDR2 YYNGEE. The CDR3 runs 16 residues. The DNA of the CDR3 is TGTGCCAGCGTCCGGGGGTACTCAAGAAAGACCTATGGCTACACCTTC. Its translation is CASVRGYSRKTYGYTF.

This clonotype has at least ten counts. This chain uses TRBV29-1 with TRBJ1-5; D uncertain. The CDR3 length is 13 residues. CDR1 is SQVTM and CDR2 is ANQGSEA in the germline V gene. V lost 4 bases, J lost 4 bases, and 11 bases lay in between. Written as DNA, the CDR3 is TGCAGCGTTGTCGGGAGTGATAATCAGCCCCAGCATTTT. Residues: CSVVGSDNQPQHF.

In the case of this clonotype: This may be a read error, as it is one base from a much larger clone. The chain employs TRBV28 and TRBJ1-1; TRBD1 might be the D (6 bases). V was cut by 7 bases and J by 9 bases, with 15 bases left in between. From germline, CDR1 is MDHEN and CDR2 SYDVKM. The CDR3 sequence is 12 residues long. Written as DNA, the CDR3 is TGTGCCAGCAAATCAGGGGCTGAAAAAGCTTTCTTT. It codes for CASKSGAEKAFF. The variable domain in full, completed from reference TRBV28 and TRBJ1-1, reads DVKVTQSSRYLVKRTGEKVFLECVQDMDHENMFWYRQDPGLGLRLIYFSYDVKMKEKGDIPEGYSVSREKKERFSLILESASTNQTSMYLCASKSGAEKAFFGQGTRLTVV.

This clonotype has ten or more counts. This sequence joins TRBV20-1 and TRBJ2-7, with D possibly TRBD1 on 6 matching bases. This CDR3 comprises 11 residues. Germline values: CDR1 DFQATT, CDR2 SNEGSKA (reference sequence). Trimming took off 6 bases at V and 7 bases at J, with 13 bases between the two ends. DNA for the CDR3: TGCAGTGCCAGGACAGCCGGTGAGCAGTACTTC. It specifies CSARTAGEQYF.

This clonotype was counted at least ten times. The CDR3 nucleotides read TGTGCCAGCAGCGAGCCTTGCGATCTCGGAAAGACCTATGGCTACACCTTC. Translating it yields CASSEPCDLGKTYGYTF. V usage is TRBV11-3 and J usage is TRBJ1-2; D remains ambiguous. Germline V gene sequence: CDR1 SGHNT, CDR2 YENEEA. The CDR3 consists of 17 residues. V was clipped by 5 bases and J by 4 bases, with 23 bases between them.

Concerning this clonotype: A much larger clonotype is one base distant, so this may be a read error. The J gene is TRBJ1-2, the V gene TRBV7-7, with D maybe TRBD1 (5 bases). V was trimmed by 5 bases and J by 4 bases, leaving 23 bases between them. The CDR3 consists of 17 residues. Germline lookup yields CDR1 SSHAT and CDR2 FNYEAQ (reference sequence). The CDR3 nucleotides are TGTGCCAGCAGCAACAGGTCTAGGTGCCGAAAGACCTATGGCTACACCTTC. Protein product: CASSNRSRCRKTYGYTF.

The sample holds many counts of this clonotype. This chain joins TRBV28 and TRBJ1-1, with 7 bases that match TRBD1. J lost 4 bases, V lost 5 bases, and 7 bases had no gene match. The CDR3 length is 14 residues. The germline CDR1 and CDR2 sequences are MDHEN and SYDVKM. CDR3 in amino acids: CASSGGGASTEAFF. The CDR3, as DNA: TGTGCCAGCAGTGGAGGGGGCGCCAGCACTGAAGCTTTCTTT.